These 9 T cell receptor beta chains share one sample of origin, sequenced in a study of blood T cell repertoires in COVID-19. Sequencing was performed with immunoSEQ multiplex PCR; in TCRdb, only in-frame clones are kept and a portion is missing. The repertoire includes hundreds of thousands of clones, just under 85% of them detected once, and over 7.5% sits in the top ten. The sample taken for sequencing was peripheral blood. The receptors were sampled from a woman of 80 years or more with acute or convalescent COVID-19.

In this sample, this clone turned up many times. The rearrangement joins TRBV27 to TRBJ2-6, with 9 bases lining up with TRBD2. V trimming: 11 bases; J trimming: 4 bases; junction bases outside the gene matches: 9. CDR1 and CDR2 (germline): MNHEY, SMNVEV (reference sequence). The CDR3 runs 15 residues. The CDR3 here is CAPAGGRQGANVLTF. As DNA, the CDR3 is TGTGCCCCGGCGGGGGGGCGTCAAGGGGCCAACGTCCTGACTTTC.

The gene calls are TRBV2 and TRBJ1-1; D not resolved. V shed 7 bases and J shed 1 base, with 10 bases lying between them. This CDR3 contains 13 residues. Germline CDR1 is SNHLY and CDR2 is FYNNEI. CDR3 residues: CASTSEGNTEAFF. The CDR3 nucleotides are TGTGCCAGCACCAGTGAGGGGAACACTGAAGCTTTCTTT. Drawing the rest from reference TRBV2 and TRBJ1-1, the complete variable domain is EPEVTQTPSHQVTQMGQEVILRCVPISNHLYFYWYRQILGQKVEFLVSFYNNEISEKSEIFDDQFSVERPDGSNFTLKIRSTKLEDSAMYFCASTSEGNTEAFFGQGTRLTVV.

The chain uses TRBV9 and TRBJ2-5, with 11 bases lining up with TRBD2. Germline V gives CDR1 SGDLS, CDR2 YYNGEE. CDR3 length equals 18 residues. The V and J ends lost 4 bases and 4 bases, in that order; junction bases with no gene match: 15. CDR3 in amino acids: CASSPGLGSGGAGETQYF. CDR3 nucleotide sequence: TGTGCCAGCAGCCCCGGTTTAGGTAGCGGGGGGGCGGGAGAGACCCAGTACTTC.

This sequence joins TRBV15 and TRBJ2-1; 8 nucleotides agree with TRBD2. Germline V CDR1 and CDR2: LNHNV, YYDKDF (reference sequence). CDR3 length equals 18 residues. Trimming took 2 bases from V and 0 from J; bases not matched to a gene: 9. The CDR3 is CATSRKAGATSSYNEQFF. CDR3 DNA: TGTGCCACCAGCAGAAAAGCGGGGGCCACGAGCTCCTACAATGAGCAGTTCTTC.

The chain carries TRBV19 and TRBJ1-6; a weak D match, TRBD1 (5 bases). This CDR3 is 14 amino acids long. The germline CDR1 and CDR2 sequences are LNHDA and SQIVND (reference sequence). Trimming took 5 bases from V and 2 from J, leaving 7 bases between them. This CDR3 is CASSGGTYNSPLHF. As DNA, the CDR3 is TGTGCCAGTAGTGGGGGGACCTATAATTCACCCCTCCACTTT.

V and J are TRBV9 and TRBJ2-1, with 9 bases identical to TRBD1. The CDR3 is made up of 15 amino acids. Trimming took 7 bases from V and 7 from J; bases not matched to a gene: 12. CDR1 is SGDLS, CDR2 YYNGEE, per germline. This CDR3 reads CASAGGGQGLNEQFF. The CDR3, as DNA: TGTGCCAGCGCCGGCGGGGGACAGGGTCTTAATGAGCAGTTCTTC.

A note on this clone: At one boundary the junction diverges from the germline segment, which might be a read error. The chain joins TRBV7-7 to TRBJ1-1; weak D call: TRBD1 (6 bases). The germline gives CDR1 SSHAT, CDR2 FNYEAQ (reference sequence). The CDR3 sequence is 13 residues long. CDR3 bases: TGTGCTAGCAGCAGACAGGAGAACACTGAAGCTTTCTTT. Its translation: CASSRQENTEAFF.

CDR3 sequence: CASSQRGTDTQYF. The DNA of the CDR3 is TGTGCCAGCAGCCAGCGCGGCACAGATACGCAGTATTTT. V usage is TRBV3-1 (or the pseudogene TRBV3-2) and J usage is TRBJ2-3; no clear D. The V and J ends lost 3 bases and 1 base respectively, with 5 bases between them. The CDR3 totals 13 residues. Germline lookup yields CDR1 LGHDT and CDR2 YNNKEL (reference sequence).

The chain has TRBV28 and TRBJ1-1; D is perhaps TRBD1 (5 bases). CDR1 is MDHEN, CDR2 SYDVKM, per germline. The CDR3 is 19 amino acids. With 5 bases removed from V and 0 bases from J, the gap between germline ends came to 25 bases. The DNA for the CDR3 is TGTGCCAGCAGTACCCTTTACCCCTTCCGAACCAGGGTGAACACTGAAGCTTTCTTT. Translated, it gives CASSTLYPFRTRVNTEAFF.